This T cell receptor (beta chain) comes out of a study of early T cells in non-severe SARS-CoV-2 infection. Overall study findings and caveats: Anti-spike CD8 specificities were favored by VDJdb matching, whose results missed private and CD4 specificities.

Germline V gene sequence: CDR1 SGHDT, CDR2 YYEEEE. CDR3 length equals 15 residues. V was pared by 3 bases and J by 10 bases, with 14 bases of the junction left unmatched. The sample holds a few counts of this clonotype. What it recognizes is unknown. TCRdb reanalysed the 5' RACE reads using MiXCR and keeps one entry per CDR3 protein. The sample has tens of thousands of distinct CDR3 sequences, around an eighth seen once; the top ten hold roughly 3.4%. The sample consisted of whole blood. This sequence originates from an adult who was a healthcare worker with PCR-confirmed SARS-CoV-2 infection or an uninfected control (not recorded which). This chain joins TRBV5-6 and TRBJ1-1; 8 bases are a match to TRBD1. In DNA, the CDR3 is TGTGCCAGCAGCTCTCCGGGGCAGGGGGCTACGGTAGCTTTCTTT. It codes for CASSSPGQGATVAFF.